This entry lists 14 T cell receptor beta chains sequenced from one sample in a study of CD8 T cells in Susac syndrome. With random hexamers, roughly 0.45 to 1 ug RNA was reverse transcribed. TCRdb re-called the immunoSEQ multiplex PCR reads with MiXCR, one entry per CDR3 protein. The data show some 90,000 distinct CDR3 sequences, with approximately 92% seen just once and roughly 0.32% held by the top ten. Specimen: CD8+ T cells from PBMCs. The receptors come from a human donor in good health.

The V call is TRBV5-1, the J call TRBJ1-1; 8 bases align to TRBD1. The germline V gene encodes CDR1 SGHRS and CDR2 YFSETQ. V gave up 4 bases and J gave up 5 bases; unmatched junction bases: 10. The CDR3 spans 15 residues. This chain's CDR3 is CASSHNDRGWTEAFF. In DNA, the CDR3 is TGCGCCAGCAGCCACAACGACAGGGGTTGGACTGAAGCTTTCTTT.

This chain uses TRBV5-1 with TRBJ2-7; D might be TRBD2 (6 bases). V lost 0 bases, J lost 2 bases, and 15 bases lay in between. This CDR3 contains 16 residues. CDR1 is SGHRS and CDR2 is YFSETQ in the germline V gene. For the CDR3, the DNA is TGCGCCAGCAGCTTGGCCGAGGGACTCACTACCTACGAGCAGTACTTC. As protein: CASSLAEGLTTYEQYF.

J is TRBJ1-2 and V is TRBV5-1; no reliable D call. The V end lost 4 bases, the J end lost 4 bases, and 14 bases lay between the germline ends. The CDR3 is 14 amino acids. Germline V gene sequence: CDR1 SGHRS, CDR2 YFSETQ. The CDR3 spells CASSPKPAVYGYTF. The CDR3 nucleotides are TGCGCCAGCAGCCCCAAACCAGCGGTCTATGGCTACACCTTC. Full variable domain (missing parts from reference TRBV5-1 and TRBJ1-2): KAGVTQTPRYLIKTRGQQVTLSCSPISGHRSVSWYQQTPGQGLQFLFEYFSETQRNKGNFPGRFSGRQFSNSRSEMNVSTLELGDSALYLCASSPKPAVYGYTFGSGTRLTVV.

The chain has TRBV15 and TRBJ1-4; D remains ambiguous. Germline CDR1 LNHNV, CDR2 YYDKDF (reference sequence). There are 15 residues in the CDR3. The germline V and J ends were trimmed by 3 bases and 0 bases, with 8 bases remaining between them. This chain's CDR3 is CATSRDGATNEKLFF. DNA of the CDR3: TGTGCCACCAGCAGGGACGGTGCAACTAATGAAAAACTGTTTTTT.

This chain connects TRBV6-5 to TRBJ2-5; 8 bases are shared with TRBD2. The V segment lost 6 bases and the J segment 11 bases; nucleotides outside the gene matches: 8. Germline CDR1 reads MNHEY; CDR2 reads SVGAGI. The CDR3 totals 12 residues. The CDR3 sequence: CASSSGLAYQYF. The CDR3 coding sequence is TGTGCCAGCAGCTCTGGACTAGCCTATCAGTACTTC.

The chain couples TRBV21-1 to TRBJ1-2; the D call TRBD1 from the table was never checked on the DNA. TRBV21-1 is a known pseudogene. The CDR3 runs to 15 residues. For the CDR3, the DNA is TGTGCCAGCAGCAAAGTGGTTCGGCAGGGGTACGGCTACACCTTC. Translation: CASSKVVRQGYGYTF.

V and J are TRBV7-9 and TRBJ2-7; no clear D gene. Trimming took off 7 bases at V and 0 bases at J, with 7 bases between the two ends. The CDR3 runs 12 residues. Germline lookup yields CDR1 SEHNR and CDR2 FQNEAQ (reference sequence). The CDR3: CASTPASYEQYF. The CDR3 region has the DNA TGTGCCAGCACCCCAGCCTCCTACGAGCAGTACTTC.

The chain recombines TRBV5-1 with TRBJ2-1, with TRBD2 matching over 7 bases. The CDR3 consists of 12 residues. CDR1 is SGHRS and CDR2 is YFSETQ in the germline V gene. The trim removed 7 bases at V and 7 bases at J, leaving 5 bases unmatched. CDR3 residues: CASWGGENEQFF. The CDR3 region has the DNA TGCGCCAGCTGGGGAGGGGAAAATGAGCAGTTCTTC.

The chain couples TRBV12-5 to TRBJ1-2; 10 nucleotides match TRBD1. The V gene's germline CDR1 is LGHNT and CDR2 FRNRAP. The CDR3 sequence is 15 residues long. Losses at the gene ends were 0 bases for V and 6 bases for J; bases not matched to a gene: 4. CDR3 bases: TGTGCTAGTGGTTTGGTCCGGGGACAGGGGCATGGCTACACCTTC. It is translated as CASGLVRGQGHGYTF.

This clonotype appeared once. Sequence at one end of the junction differs from germline and may be a read error. The rearrangement links TRBV29-1 to TRBJ2-5; D is uncertain. Germline-derived CDR1 and CDR2 are SQVTM and ANQGSEA. The CDR3 extends over 12 amino acids. CDR3 DNA sequence: TGCAGCGTCGAAGATTCTCAAGAGACCCAGTACTTC. It encodes CSVEDSQETQYF. Supplemented by reference TRBV29-1 and TRBJ2-5, the full variable domain reads SAVISQKPSRDICQRGTSLTIQCQVDSQVTMMFWYRQQPGQSLTLIATANQGSEATYESGFVIDKFPISRPNLTFSTLTVSNMSPEDSSIYLCSVEDSQETQYFGPGTRLLVL.

The chain carries TRBV6-4 and TRBJ2-3, with 7 bases aligning to TRBD2. Per germline, CDR1 MRHNA and CDR2 SNTAGT. The V gene end was trimmed by 3 bases and the J gene end by 3 bases; junction bases not matched to a gene: 3. The CDR3 is 14 amino acids. CDR3 nucleotide sequence: TGTGCCAGCAGTGAAACTAGCGAGACAGATACGCAGTATTTT. Its protein product is CASSETSETDTQYF.

The rearrangement uses TRBV15 and TRBJ2-1; D not certain. The CDR3 loop spans 14 amino acids. Trimming pared 5 bases from V and 9 bases from J, leaving 17 bases between. The V gene's germline CDR1 is LNHNV and CDR2 YYDKDF (reference sequence). The CDR3 is CATSPGVVHSEQFF. As DNA, the CDR3 is TGTGCCACCAGCCCCGGAGTAGTCCACAGTGAGCAGTTCTTC.

The chain carries TRBV29-1 and TRBJ1-2; 8 bases are a match to TRBD1. J gave up 5 bases and V 4 bases, and 6 bases lay outside the gene matches. CDR3 length: 13 amino acids. Germline V gene lookup returns CDR1 SQVTM and CDR2 ANQGSEA. CDR3 in amino acids: CSVVDRDRYGYTF. The CDR3 DNA is TGCAGCGTTGTGGACAGGGATCGATATGGCTACACCTTC.

This clonotype appeared once. The rearrangement uses TRBV12-5 and TRBJ1-1; D ambiguous. Germline V lookup: CDR1 LGHNT, CDR2 FRNRAP. This CDR3 spans 15 amino acids. Trimming stripped 1 base from V and 7 bases from J, with 16 bases between. CDR3 nucleotides: TGTGCTAGTGGTTTGGCCCCCGCTGCGACGGATGAAGCTTTCTTT. Amino acid sequence: CASGLAPAATDEAFF.